The clone carrying this T cell receptor beta chain occurred a few times. The antigen is undetermined. This sample was included in a study of regulatory T cells in long-lasting Graves disease. About the study: Less than 3 months of antithyroid drugs had been taken by newly diagnosed Graves' patients. General study points: Persistent disease samples used TRBV28, TRBJ1-2 and TRBJ2-5 preferentially.

This CDR3 contains 14 residues. V trimming: 3 bases; J trimming: 4 bases; junction bases outside the gene matches: 7. Per germline, CDR1 SGDLS and CDR2 YYNGEE. Arm-PCR of CDR3 regions and iRepertoire HTBI primers were the basis on which TCR beta libraries were built. TCRdb recomputed calls from the multiplex PCR reads with MiXCR, one row per CDR3 protein. Among about 540,000 distinct CDR3 sequences listed, approximately 15% were seen once. Time point specified: newly diagnosed GD, antithyroid drugs for less than 3 months. Following extraction of RNA from PBMCs, that RNA was used to make the TCR library. This same sample was also taken into another study, of T cells in Graves' hyperthyroidism and ophthalmopathy. Per that paper: A set of HTBI primers served as the primers for a first-round RT-PCR of the TCR CDR3. Appearing also in blood were most of the thyroid clonotypes expanded above 0.001.

The sequenced sample was peripheral blood mononuclear cells (PBMCs), obtained at new diagnosis, from a patient treated with antithyroid drugs. This receptor was identified in a man under 40 with Graves disease. The chain uses TRBV9 and TRBJ2-7, with 7 bases aligning to TRBD1. The CDR3 sequence: CASSEGTAPYEQYF. CDR3 nucleotides: TGTGCCAGCAGCGAAGGGACAGCGCCTTACGAGCAGTACTTC.